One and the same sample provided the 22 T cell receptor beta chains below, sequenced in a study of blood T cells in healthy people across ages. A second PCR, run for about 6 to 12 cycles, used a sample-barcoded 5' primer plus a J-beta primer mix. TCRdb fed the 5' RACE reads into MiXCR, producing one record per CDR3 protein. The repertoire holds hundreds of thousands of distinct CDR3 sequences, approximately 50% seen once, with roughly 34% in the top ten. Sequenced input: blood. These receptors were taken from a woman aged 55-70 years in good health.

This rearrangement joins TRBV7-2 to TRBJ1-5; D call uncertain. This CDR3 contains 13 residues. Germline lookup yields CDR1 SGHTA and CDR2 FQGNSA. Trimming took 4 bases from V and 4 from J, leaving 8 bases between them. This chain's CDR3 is CASSSSRNQPQHF. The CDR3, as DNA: TGTGCCAGCAGCTCCAGTAGAAATCAGCCCCAGCATTTT.

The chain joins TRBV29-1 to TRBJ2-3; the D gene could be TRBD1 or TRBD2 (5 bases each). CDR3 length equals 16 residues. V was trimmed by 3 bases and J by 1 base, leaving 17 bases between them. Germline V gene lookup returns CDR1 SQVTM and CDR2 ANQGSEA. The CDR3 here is CSVEGPSASGTDTQYF. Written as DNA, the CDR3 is TGCAGCGTTGAGGGACCGTCGGCCAGTGGCACAGATACGCAGTATTTT.

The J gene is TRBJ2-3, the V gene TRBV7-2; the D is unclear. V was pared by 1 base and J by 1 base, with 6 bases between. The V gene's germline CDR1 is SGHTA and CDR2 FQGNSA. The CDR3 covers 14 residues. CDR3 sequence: CASSLERGTDTQYF. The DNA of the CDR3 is TGTGCCAGCAGCTTAGAAAGGGGCACAGATACGCAGTATTTT. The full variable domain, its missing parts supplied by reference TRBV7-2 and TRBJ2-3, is GAGVSQSPSNKVTEKGKDVELRCDPISGHTALYWYRQSLGQGLEFLIYFQGNSAPDKSGLPSDRFSAERTGGSVSTLTIQRTQQEDSAVYLCASSLERGTDTQYFGPGTRLTVL.

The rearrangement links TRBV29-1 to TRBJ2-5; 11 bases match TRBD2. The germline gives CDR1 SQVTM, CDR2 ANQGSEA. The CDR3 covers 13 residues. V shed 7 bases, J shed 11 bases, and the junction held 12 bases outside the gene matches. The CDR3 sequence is CSAPGTSGIEQYF. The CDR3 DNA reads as TGCAGCGCTCCCGGGACTAGCGGAATTGAGCAGTACTTC. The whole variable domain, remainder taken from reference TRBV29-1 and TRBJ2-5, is SAVISQKPSRDICQRGTSLTIQCQVDSQVTMMFWYRQQPGQSLTLIATANQGSEATYESGFVIDKFPISRPNLTFSTLTVSNMSPEDSSIYLCSAPGTSGIEQYFGPGTRLLVL.

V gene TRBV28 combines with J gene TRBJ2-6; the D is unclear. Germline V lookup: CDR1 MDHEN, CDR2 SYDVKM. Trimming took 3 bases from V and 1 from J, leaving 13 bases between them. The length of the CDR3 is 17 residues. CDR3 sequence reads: CASSLKGFQSGANVLTF. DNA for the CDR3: TGTGCCAGCAGTTTGAAGGGTTTCCAATCTGGGGCCAACGTCCTGACTTTC.

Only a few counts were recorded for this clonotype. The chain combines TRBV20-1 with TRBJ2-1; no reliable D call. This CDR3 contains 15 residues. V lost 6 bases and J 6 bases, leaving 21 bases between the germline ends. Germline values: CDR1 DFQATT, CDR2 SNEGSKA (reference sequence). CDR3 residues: CSAPSPTPPGNEQFF. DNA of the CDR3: TGCAGTGCCCCATCCCCGACCCCGCCTGGCAATGAGCAGTTCTTC.

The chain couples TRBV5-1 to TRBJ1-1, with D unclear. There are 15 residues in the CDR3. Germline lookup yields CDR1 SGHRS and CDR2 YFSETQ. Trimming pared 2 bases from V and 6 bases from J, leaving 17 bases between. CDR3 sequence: CASSFISQPGAEAFF. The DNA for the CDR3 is TGCGCCAGCAGCTTTATCTCGCAGCCTGGCGCTGAAGCTTTCTTT.

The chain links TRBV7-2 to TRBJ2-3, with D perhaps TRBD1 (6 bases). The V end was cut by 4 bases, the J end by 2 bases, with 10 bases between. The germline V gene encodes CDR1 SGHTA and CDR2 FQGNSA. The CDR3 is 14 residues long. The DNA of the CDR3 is TGTGCCAGCAGCTCTTGGGGGCCCACAGATACGCAGTATTTT. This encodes CASSSWGPTDTQYF.

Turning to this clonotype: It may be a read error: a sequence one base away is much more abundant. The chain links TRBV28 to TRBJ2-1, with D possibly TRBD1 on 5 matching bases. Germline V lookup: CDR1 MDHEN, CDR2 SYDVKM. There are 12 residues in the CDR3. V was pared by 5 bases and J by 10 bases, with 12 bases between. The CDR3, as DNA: TGTGCCAGCAGTATCAGGGTCTACGAGCAGTTCTTC. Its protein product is CASSIRVYEQFF.

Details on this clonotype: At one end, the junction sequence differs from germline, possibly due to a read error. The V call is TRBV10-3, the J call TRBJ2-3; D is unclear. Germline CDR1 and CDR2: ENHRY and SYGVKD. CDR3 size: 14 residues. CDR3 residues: CAIGPILSIDTQYF. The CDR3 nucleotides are TGTGCCATCGGACCGATTTTGAGCATAGATACGCAGTATTTT.

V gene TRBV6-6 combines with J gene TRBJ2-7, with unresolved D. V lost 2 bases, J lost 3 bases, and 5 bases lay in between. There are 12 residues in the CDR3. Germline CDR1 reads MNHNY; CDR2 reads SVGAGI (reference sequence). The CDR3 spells CASSYDVYEQYF. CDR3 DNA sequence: TGTGCCAGCAGTTACGATGTCTACGAGCAGTACTTC.

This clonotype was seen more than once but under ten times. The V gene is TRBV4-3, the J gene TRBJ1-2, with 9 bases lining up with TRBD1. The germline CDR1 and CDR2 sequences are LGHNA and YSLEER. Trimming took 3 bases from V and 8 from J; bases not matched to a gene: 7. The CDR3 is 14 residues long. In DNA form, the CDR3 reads TGCGCCAGCAGCCAGGTGGGACAGGGATCGGGCTACACCTTC. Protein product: CASSQVGQGSGYTF.

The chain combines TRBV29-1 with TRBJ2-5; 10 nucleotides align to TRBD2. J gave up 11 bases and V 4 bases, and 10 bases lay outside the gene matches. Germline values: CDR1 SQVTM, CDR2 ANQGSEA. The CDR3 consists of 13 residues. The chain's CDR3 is CSVAGTSVHEQYF. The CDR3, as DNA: TGCAGCGTTGCCGGGACTAGCGTACATGAGCAGTACTTC.

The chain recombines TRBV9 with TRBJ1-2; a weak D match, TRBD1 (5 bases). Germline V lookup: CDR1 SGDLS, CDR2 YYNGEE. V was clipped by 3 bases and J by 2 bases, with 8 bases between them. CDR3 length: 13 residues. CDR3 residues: CASSAWGNYGYTF. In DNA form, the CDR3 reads TGTGCCAGCAGCGCCTGGGGCAACTATGGCTACACCTTC.

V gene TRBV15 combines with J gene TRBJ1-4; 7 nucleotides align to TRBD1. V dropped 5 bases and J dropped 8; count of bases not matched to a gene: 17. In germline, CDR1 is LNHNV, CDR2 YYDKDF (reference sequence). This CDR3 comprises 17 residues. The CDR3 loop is CATSGGLGTAGEEKLFF. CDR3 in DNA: TGTGCCACCAGCGGAGGTCTGGGGACAGCCGGGGAAGAAAAACTGTTTTTT.

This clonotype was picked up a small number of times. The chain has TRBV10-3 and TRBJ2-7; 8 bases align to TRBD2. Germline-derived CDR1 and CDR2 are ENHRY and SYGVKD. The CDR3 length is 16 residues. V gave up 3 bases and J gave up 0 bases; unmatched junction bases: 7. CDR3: CAISEGTAGDSYEQYF. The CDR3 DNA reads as TGTGCCATCAGTGAAGGTACAGCGGGGGACTCCTACGAGCAGTACTTC.

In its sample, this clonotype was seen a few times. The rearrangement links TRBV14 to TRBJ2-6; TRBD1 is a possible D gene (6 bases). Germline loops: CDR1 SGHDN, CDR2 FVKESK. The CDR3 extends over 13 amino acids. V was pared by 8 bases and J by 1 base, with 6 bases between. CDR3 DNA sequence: TGTGCCAGCGGACAGTCTGGGGCCAACGTCCTGACTTTC. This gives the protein CASGQSGANVLTF.

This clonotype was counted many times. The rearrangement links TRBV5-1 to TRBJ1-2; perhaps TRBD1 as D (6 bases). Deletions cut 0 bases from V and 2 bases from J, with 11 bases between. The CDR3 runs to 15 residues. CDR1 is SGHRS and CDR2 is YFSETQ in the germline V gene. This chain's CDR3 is CASSLDTDRNYGYTF. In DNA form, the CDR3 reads TGCGCCAGCAGCTTGGACACCGACAGGAACTATGGCTACACCTTC.

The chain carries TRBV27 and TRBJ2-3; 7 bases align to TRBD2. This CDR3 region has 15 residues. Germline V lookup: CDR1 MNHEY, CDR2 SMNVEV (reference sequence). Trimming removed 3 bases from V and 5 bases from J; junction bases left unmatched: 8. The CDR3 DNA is TGTGCCAGCAGTTTGGTTGCGGGAGCAATAGATACGCAGTATTTT. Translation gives CASSLVAGAIDTQYF.

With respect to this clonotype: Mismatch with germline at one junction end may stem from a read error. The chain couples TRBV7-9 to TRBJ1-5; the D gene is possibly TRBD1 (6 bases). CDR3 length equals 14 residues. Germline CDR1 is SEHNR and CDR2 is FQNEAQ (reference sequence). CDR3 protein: CASGLGGRNQPRHF. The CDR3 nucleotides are TGTGCCAGCGGCTTAGGGGGGAGAAATCAGCCCCGGCATTTT.

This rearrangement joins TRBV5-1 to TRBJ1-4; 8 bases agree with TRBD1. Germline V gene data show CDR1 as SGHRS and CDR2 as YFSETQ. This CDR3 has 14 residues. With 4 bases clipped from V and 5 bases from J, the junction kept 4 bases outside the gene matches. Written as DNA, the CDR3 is TGCGCCAGCAGCAGAGGACAGGGCAATGAAAAACTGTTTTTT. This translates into CASSRGQGNEKLFF.

The CDR3 is CASSLPGRNEQFF. CDR3 DNA sequence: TGCGCCAGCAGCCTGCCGGGCCGGAATGAGCAGTTCTTC. V usage is TRBV4-1 and J usage is TRBJ2-1; D is ambiguous. The ends were cut back, 4 bases at V and 7 bases at J, with 11 bases in the middle. Germline assignment: CDR1 MGHRA and CDR2 YSYEKL. The CDR3 has 13 amino acids.